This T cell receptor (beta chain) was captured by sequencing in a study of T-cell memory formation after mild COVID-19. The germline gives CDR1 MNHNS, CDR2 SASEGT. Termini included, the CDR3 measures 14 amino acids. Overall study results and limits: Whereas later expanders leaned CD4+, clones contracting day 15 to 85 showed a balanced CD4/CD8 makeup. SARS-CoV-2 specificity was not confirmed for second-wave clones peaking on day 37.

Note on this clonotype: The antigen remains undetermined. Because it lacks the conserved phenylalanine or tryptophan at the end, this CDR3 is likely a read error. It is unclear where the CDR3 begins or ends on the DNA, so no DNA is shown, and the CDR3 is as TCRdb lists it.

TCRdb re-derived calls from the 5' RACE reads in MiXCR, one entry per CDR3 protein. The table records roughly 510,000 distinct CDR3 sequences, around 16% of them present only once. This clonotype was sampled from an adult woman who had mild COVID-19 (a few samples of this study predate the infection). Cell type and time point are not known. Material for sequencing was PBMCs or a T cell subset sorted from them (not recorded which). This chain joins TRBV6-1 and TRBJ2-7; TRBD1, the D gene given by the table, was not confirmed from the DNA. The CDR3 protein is CASSVRRGEQGATI.